The clone carrying this T cell receptor beta chain was found a few times. The sample's time point: pre-sensitization, week 0. Indicated treatment: therapeutic diphenylcyclopropenone sensitization with weekly scalp DPC. From the RACE reads, TCRdb called clonotypes with MiXCR, one entry per CDR3 protein. The sample consists of 150,000 to 200,000 distinct CDR3 sequences, nearly 30% of them appearing once. This sample was included in a study of human T cells and chemical hapten exposure. Whole-study context: Mostly female patients had alopecia areata, totalis or universalis.

The sample in question was whole blood, obtained in connection with sensitization to the hapten diphenylcyclopropenone (DPC). This receptor was taken from a woman in her thirties with alopecia areata. Some clones in this sample may be carry-over from other donors' samples.

The CDR3 here is CSAPRGGNTGELFF. The CDR3 region has the DNA TGCAGTGCTCCCCGCGGGGGGAACACCGGGGAGCTGTTTTTT. The rearrangement links TRBV20-1 to TRBJ2-2; TRBD2 matches at 7 bases. In germline, CDR1 is DFQATT, CDR2 SNEGSKA (reference sequence). The CDR3 covers 14 residues. J was trimmed by 1 base and V by 5 bases; bases with no gene match: 4.